The source of this TCR beta chain is a study of OX40 agonist ivuxolimab in advanced cancers. With regard to the full study: Ivuxolimab was an agonistic, fully human IgG2 monoclonal antibody directed against OX40 (CD134), a costimulatory receptor. Intravenous ivuxolimab was administered to patients every 2 weeks at six dose levels: 0.01, 0.1, 0.3, 1.5, 3 and 10 mg/kg. Among the 52 dose-escalation patients, about 19 had hepatocellular carcinoma, approximately 15 melanoma, 9 renal cell carcinoma and 9 head and neck cancer. The dose-escalation cohort was 82.7% male with a mean age of approximately 60 years, ranging from roughly 20 to 80. Prior anti-PD-1, anti-PD-L1 or anti-CTLA-4 therapy was permitted, and checkpoint inhibitors had been received by around 40% of dose-escalation patients. Partial responses occurred in three dose-escalation patients, of whom one had hepatocellular carcinoma and two had cutaneous melanoma. Peripheral TCRbeta sequencing aimed to test whether ivuxolimab altered TCR sequence diversity and caused clonal T-cell expansion. The paper describes the monotherapy dose-escalation part (N ≈ 50 patients) of the phase I trial of ivuxolimab.

Points on this clone: The antigen it recognizes is unknown. Qualities for individual bases were not recorded, and no much larger clone is one base off.

Genomic DNA was isolated from the sorted cells so that the TCRbeta CDR3 region could be sequenced. The immunoSEQ Assay was used for sequencing of TCRbeta CDR3 regions. TCRdb stores this immuneACCESS table with in-frame sequences only. Part of the clones is absent; in the studies checked, under half of the shortfall reflects unresolved V genes, and no reason is known for the rest. Recorded for this sample are around 70,000 clones; around 80% of them occurred a single time. The top ten constitute roughly 6.2% of the sample. Deletion took 5 bases off V and 6 bases off J, with a span of 19 bases between the germline ends. CDR1 and CDR2 (SGHTA, FQGTGA) derive from the germline V gene. The CDR3 runs 15 residues from the cysteine to the phenylalanine. Only CDR3 DNA is held: 45 bases, read in frame from base 1. Points the paper makes about the study in general: At doses of 0.1 to 3.0 mg/kg, clonal expansion of both CD4+ and CD8+ blood T cells was observed from baseline to week 6. Low levels of normalized T-cell clonal expansion were also shown by some nonresponding patients. In the 0.1-3.0 mg/kg groups, partial responders were among the patients with the lowest normalized peripheral clonal expansion, particularly in CD8+ T cells. Which antigens the clonally expanded peripheral T cells were specific for was not determined. After ivuxolimab, CD8+ T cells had more expanded clones than CD4+ T cells on average.

Patients with autoimmune disease history or receiving systemic immunosuppression were excluded from the trial. Peripheral blood for TCR sequencing was collected from all dose cohorts at baseline, on cycle 4 day 1, and on cycle 7 day 1. Samples were obtained from an open-label, multicenter, first-in-human phase I dose-escalation trial of ivuxolimab. Adults with locally advanced or metastatic melanoma, renal cell, hepatocellular, or head and neck squamous cell carcinoma were enrolled in the trial. Before TCR sequencing, CD4+ T cells and CD8+ T cells from peripheral blood were sorted into separate populations.

This receptor chain uses TRBV7-3 and TRBJ1-2, with TRBD1 as a weak D call on 5 bases. The clonotype originates from an adult with an advanced solid tumor such as melanoma, head and neck, liver or kidney cancer. Sequencing was performed on CD4+ or CD8+ T cells sorted from blood, taken in a trial of the OX40 agonist ivuxolimab. The CDR3 region reads CASSPGGTPKNGYTF. The bases are TGTGCCAGCAGCCCCGGGGGGACCCCCAAGAATGGCTACACCTTC.